The clone carrying this TCR beta chain came up many times. The data originate from a study of T cells after yellow fever vaccination. There are 13 residues in the CDR3. Germline values: CDR1 LNHDA, CDR2 SQIVND (reference sequence). The V end lost 3 bases, the J end lost 3 bases, and 8 bases lay between the germline ends. TCRdb re-called the 5' RACE reads through MiXCR, storing one row per CDR3 protein. The sample holds roughly 45,000 distinct CDR3 sequences, 6.8% seen once. Material: CD8+ T cells not binding an NS4B(214-222) dextramer, sorted from PBMCs, obtained 45 days after the yellow fever booster vaccination. This TCR was sampled from a man aged 25 to 45 who received the YFV17D yellow fever vaccine. The rearrangement uses TRBV19 and TRBJ2-5, with a weak D call TRBD1 (6 bases). The CDR3, as DNA: TGTGCCAGTAGTATTTGGACAGAAGAGACCCAGTACTTC. Translated: CASSIWTEETQYF.